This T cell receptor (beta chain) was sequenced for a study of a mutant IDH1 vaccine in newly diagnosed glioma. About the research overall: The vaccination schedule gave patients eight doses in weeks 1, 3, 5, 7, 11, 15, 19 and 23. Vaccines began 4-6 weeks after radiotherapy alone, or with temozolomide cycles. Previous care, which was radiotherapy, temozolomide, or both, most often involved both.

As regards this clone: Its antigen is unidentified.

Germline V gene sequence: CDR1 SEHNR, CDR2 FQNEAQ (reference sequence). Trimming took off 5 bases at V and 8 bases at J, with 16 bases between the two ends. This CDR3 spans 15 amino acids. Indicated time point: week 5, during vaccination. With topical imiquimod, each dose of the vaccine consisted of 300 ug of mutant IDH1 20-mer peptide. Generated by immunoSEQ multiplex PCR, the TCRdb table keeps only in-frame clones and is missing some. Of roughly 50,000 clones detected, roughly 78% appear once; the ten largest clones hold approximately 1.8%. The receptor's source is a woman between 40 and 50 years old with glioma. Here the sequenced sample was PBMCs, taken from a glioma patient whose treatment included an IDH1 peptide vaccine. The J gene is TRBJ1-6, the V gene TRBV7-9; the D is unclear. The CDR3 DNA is TGTGCCAGCAGCCTATCCCGATCGGGTTATTCACCCCTCCACTTT. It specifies CASSLSRSGYSPLHF.